A selection of T cell receptor beta chains follows, all from one sample in a study of shared clonotypes between healthy human individuals. Sequencing used immunoSEQ multiplex PCR; TCRdb keeps in-frame clones, though not all of them. The table lists 2 million to 2.5 million clones, over 85% of them singletons. Material: naive CD4+ T cells sorted from blood. The receptor set was obtained from a man between 18 and 35 years old in good health. CDR3s include the opening cysteine and the closing phenylalanine or tryptophan. D genes are given only for firm matches. Clone size is shown for a subset of rows, as once, few, many or a class of expanded clone.

CDR3	DNA	D	size	V	J
CASSGGRLEGTQYF	TGTGCCAGCAGTGGTGGTCGGCTAGAGGGGACCCAGTACTTC	.	once	TRBV2	TRBJ2-5
CASNDRDRGSYEQYF	TGTGCCAGCAATGACCGGGACAGGGGCTCCTACGAGCAGTACTTC	TRBD1	.	TRBV28	TRBJ2-7
CASSDSGATNEKLFF	TGTGCCAGCAGTGATTCAGGGGCAACTAATGAAAAACTGTTTTTT	.	.	TRBV6-4	TRBJ1-4
CASSQILGELFF	TGTGCCAGCAGCCAAATACTCGGGGAGCTGTTTTTT	.	.	TRBV14	TRBJ2-2
CASSRDRGQDTQYF	TGTGCCAGCAGCCGGGACAGGGGGCAAGATACGCAGTATTTT	TRBD1	.	TRBV5-6	TRBJ2-3
CASSYEGSYTDTQYF	TGTGCCAGCAGTTACGAAGGGTCTTACACAGATACGCAGTATTTT	.	.	TRBV6-6	TRBJ2-3
CASSEQSPLHF	TGTGCCAGCAGTGAACAATCACCCCTCCACTTT	.	few	TRBV2	TRBJ1-6
CASSLTPPSGGGETQYF	TGTGCCAGCAGCCTCACCCCCCCTAGCGGGGGAGGAGAGACCCAGTACTTC	TRBD2	.	TRBV7-2	TRBJ2-5
CASSLTGSGSYNEQFF	TGCGCCAGCAGCTTGACAGGAAGCGGGAGCTACAATGAGCAGTTCTTC	TRBD2	.	TRBV5-1	TRBJ2-1
CASTGTSTEQFF	TGTGCCAGCACCGGGACTAGTACCGAGCAGTTCTTC	TRBD2	.	TRBV6-5	TRBJ2-1
CSAGRDILNYGYTF	TGCAGCGCCGGTCGGGACATCCTAAACTATGGCTACACCTTC	.	once	TRBV29-1	TRBJ1-2
CASSLRAAGRGEETQYF	TGTGCCAGCAGCTTAAGGGCGGCGGGGCGCGGGGAGGAGACCCAGTACTTC	.	.	TRBV11-2	TRBJ2-5
CASSYRDRGSSIHF	TGTGCCAGCAGCTACCGGGACAGGGGGAGTAGTATCCACTTT	TRBD1	.	TRBV7-9	TRBJ1-6
CASSLAPNTGELFF	TGTGCTAGCAGCTTAGCCCCGAACACCGGGGAGCTGTTTTTT	.	few	TRBV7-7	TRBJ2-2
CASSESGGVYNEQFF	TGCGCCAGCAGTGAATCGGGAGGGGTTTACAATGAGCAGTTCTTC	TRBD2	.	TRBV10-2	TRBJ2-1
CASSLKRMTSGVSEANVLTF	TGCGCCAGCAGCTTGAAGAGGATGACTAGCGGGGTTTCCGAGGCCAACGTCCTGACTTTC	TRBD2	.	TRBV5-1	TRBJ2-6
CASSRPDREVSYEQYF	TGCGCCAGCAGCCGACCGGACAGGGAAGTCTCCTACGAGCAGTACTTC	TRBD1	.	TRBV5-1	TRBJ2-7
CASSLPGKQGNYGYTF	TGTGCCAGTAGCCTCCCCGGGAAACAGGGAAACTATGGCTACACCTTC	.	.	TRBV19	TRBJ1-2
CASSLEGSPFLFLHF	TGTGCCAGCAGCTTAGAAGGGAGTCCCTTTCTTTTCCTCCACTTT	.	.	TRBV7-2	TRBJ1-6
CASSILNTEAFF	TGTGCCAGTAGTATACTGAACACTGAAGCTTTCTTT	.	.	TRBV19	TRBJ1-1